This is a list of T cell receptor beta chains from one sample in a study of T cell repertoires in cytomegalovirus infection. Using its own MiXCR run on the reads, TCRdb lists one record per CDR3 protein. The data hold 500,000 or so distinct CDR3 sequences, with 16% observed a single time. The specimen sequenced was CD8+ T cells from PBMCs. The origin of the receptors is a human donor in good health (CMV status not recorded). Some clones in this sample may be carry-over from other donors' samples. Each CDR3 is given with its conserved first and last residue. Each record gives: clone size, J gene, D gene, V gene, CDR3 DNA, CDR3 protein. A D gene is named only where the DNA matches it firmly. Where a row states a size, it is once, few, many or the class of an expanded clone; other rows omit it.

abundance: NA; j_gene: TRBJ1-5; d_gene: NA; v_gene: TRBV7-9; CDR3nt: TGTGCCAGCAGCTTCGACGGTAGCAATCAGCCCCAGCATTTT; CDR3aa: CASSFDGSNQPQHF
abundance: many; j_gene: TRBJ2-2; d_gene: NA; v_gene: TRBV7-9; CDR3nt: TGTGCCAGCAGCGTTAACCGGGAGCTGTTTTTT; CDR3aa: CASSVNRELFF
abundance: NA; j_gene: TRBJ2-7; d_gene: TRBD2; v_gene: TRBV10-3; CDR3nt: TGTGCCATCAGTGAACTAGCGGGAGGTTCTTTCGAGCAGTACTTC; CDR3aa: CAISELAGGSFEQYF
abundance: once; j_gene: TRBJ2-3; d_gene: NA; v_gene: TRBV9; CDR3nt: TGTGCCAGCAGCGATCCACGGGAACCAGATACGCAGTATTTT; CDR3aa: CASSDPREPDTQYF
abundance: many; j_gene: TRBJ2-3; d_gene: NA; v_gene: TRBV20-1; CDR3nt: TGCAGTGCTAGAGGCAAGGTAGCCCGCACAGATACGCAGTATTTT; CDR3aa: CSARGKVARTDTQYF
abundance: many; j_gene: TRBJ1-5; d_gene: NA; v_gene: TRBV12-3/TRBV12-4; CDR3nt: TGTGCCAGCACCCTCGGTCCGGGGGCGCGTGATGGACAGCCCCAGCATTTT; CDR3aa: CASTLGPGARDGQPQHF
abundance: many; j_gene: TRBJ1-4; d_gene: TRBD1; v_gene: TRBV12-3/TRBV12-4; CDR3nt: TGTGCCAGCAGTCCGGGACAGGGTAGTTGGAATGAAAAACTGTTTTTT; CDR3aa: CASSPGQGSWNEKLFF
abundance: few; j_gene: TRBJ2-3; d_gene: TRBD2; v_gene: TRBV4-2; CDR3nt: TGTGCCAGCAGCCTTTGGACTAGCGGGAGGGAAAACACAGATACGCAGTATTTT; CDR3aa: CASSLWTSGRENTDTQYF
abundance: many; j_gene: TRBJ1-3; d_gene: NA; v_gene: TRBV12-3/TRBV12-4; CDR3nt: TGTGCCAGCAGTTTCAGGGATTCTGGAAACACCATATATTTT; CDR3aa: CASSFRDSGNTIYF
abundance: few; j_gene: TRBJ1-2; d_gene: NA; v_gene: TRBV12-3/TRBV12-4; CDR3nt: TGTGCCAGCAGCTATTCGGGACCGTCGGCCCTCACTGGCTACACCTTC; CDR3aa: CASSYSGPSALTGYTF
abundance: few; j_gene: TRBJ2-5; d_gene: NA; v_gene: TRBV7-6; CDR3nt: TGTGCCAGCAGCTCGCGCCTCCCGGAGAGGGAGACCCAGTACTTC; CDR3aa: CASSSRLPERETQYF
abundance: NA; j_gene: TRBJ2-1; d_gene: TRBD2; v_gene: TRBV2; CDR3nt: TGTGCCAGCAGCCCGACTAGCGGGAGGGGGTCCTACAATGAGCAGTTCTTC; CDR3aa: CASSPTSGRGSYNEQFF
abundance: few; j_gene: TRBJ1-4; d_gene: TRBD1; v_gene: TRBV13; CDR3nt: TGTGCCAGCAGCCATCGGACAGGCTATGAAAAACTGTTTTTT; CDR3aa: CASSHRTGYEKLFF
abundance: NA; j_gene: TRBJ2-1; d_gene: NA; v_gene: TRBV6-4; CDR3nt: TGTGCCAGCAGTGACTCTCTAGCGAGCTGGAATGAGCAGTTCTTC; CDR3aa: CASSDSLASWNEQFF
abundance: NA; j_gene: TRBJ2-7; d_gene: NA; v_gene: TRBV9; CDR3nt: TGTGCCAGCAGCGCCTCTCCCTCTCGATTCTACGAGCAGTACTTC; CDR3aa: CASSASPSRFYEQYF
abundance: NA; j_gene: TRBJ2-6; d_gene: TRBD1; v_gene: TRBV19; CDR3nt: TGTGCCAGTAGTAGGGACAGGGAGGGAATCTCTGGGGCCAACGTCCTGACTTTC; CDR3aa: CASSRDREGISGANVLTF
abundance: NA; j_gene: TRBJ2-7; d_gene: NA; v_gene: TRBV4-2; CDR3nt: TGTGCCAGCAGCCAAGATTTGGCCTCCTACGAGCAGTACTTC; CDR3aa: CASSQDLASYEQYF
abundance: NA; j_gene: TRBJ2-3; d_gene: TRBD2; v_gene: TRBV10-2; CDR3nt: TGCGCCAGCAGTGAGTCTCGGGTAGCGGGGAGCACAGATACGCAGTATTTT; CDR3aa: CASSESRVAGSTDTQYF
abundance: many; j_gene: TRBJ2-7; d_gene: NA; v_gene: TRBV6-6; CDR3nt: TGTGCCAGCAGTTACCCGAGCTCCTACGAGCAGTACTTC; CDR3aa: CASSYPSSYEQYF
abundance: few; j_gene: TRBJ2-1; d_gene: NA; v_gene: TRBV4-1; CDR3nt: TGCGCCAGCAGCCAAGAGGGAAACAATGAGCAGTTCTTC; CDR3aa: CASSQEGNNEQFF
abundance: many; j_gene: TRBJ2-7; d_gene: TRBD2; v_gene: TRBV4-1; CDR3nt: TGCGCCAGCAGCCAAGCCAGCGGGGGAACCTACGAGCAGTACTTC; CDR3aa: CASSQASGGTYEQYF
abundance: NA; j_gene: TRBJ2-7; d_gene: TRBD2; v_gene: TRBV28; CDR3nt: TGTGCCAGCAGTTTCAGGGGGGGACTAGCGGGAGCCCACAATGAGCAGTACTTC; CDR3aa: CASSFRGGLAGAHNEQYF
abundance: few; j_gene: TRBJ1-1; d_gene: NA; v_gene: TRBV27; CDR3nt: TGTGCCAGCAGTTTTGGGTGGGGGAACACTGAAGCTTTCTTT; CDR3aa: CASSFGWGNTEAFF
abundance: many; j_gene: TRBJ2-7; d_gene: TRBD2; v_gene: TRBV6-5; CDR3nt: TGTGCCAGCAGAAAGCGGGGACTCTACGAGCAGTACTTC; CDR3aa: CASRKRGLYEQYF
abundance: many; j_gene: TRBJ1-1; d_gene: NA; v_gene: TRBV5-1; CDR3nt: TGCGCCAGCAACCGGGGGGGGGCTGGGACTGAAGCTTTCTTT; CDR3aa: CASNRGGAGTEAFF
abundance: NA; j_gene: TRBJ2-7; d_gene: TRBD1; v_gene: TRBV6-1; CDR3nt: TGTGCCAGCAGTTGGACAGGGATCGAGCAGTACTTC; CDR3aa: CASSWTGIEQYF
abundance: few; j_gene: TRBJ2-7; d_gene: NA; v_gene: TRBV29-1; CDR3nt: TGCAGCGTTGAAGGTGGGACAAGCTCCTACGAGCAGTACTTC; CDR3aa: CSVEGGTSSYEQYF
abundance: NA; j_gene: TRBJ2-5; d_gene: NA; v_gene: TRBV5-5; CDR3nt: TGTGCCAGCAGCTTGGGGCCTTACACGAACTTC; CDR3aa: CASSLGPYTNF
abundance: many; j_gene: TRBJ2-3; d_gene: TRBD1; v_gene: TRBV7-9; CDR3nt: TGTGCCAGCAGGCTCTCAATAGGGACAGAAAAACGATGGGATACGCAGTATTTT; CDR3aa: CASRLSIGTEKRWDTQYF
abundance: many; j_gene: TRBJ2-5; d_gene: TRBD1; v_gene: TRBV7-9; CDR3nt: TGTGCCAGCAGCTTCACAGGGGGCCGAGAGACCCAGTACTTC; CDR3aa: CASSFTGGRETQYF
abundance: many; j_gene: TRBJ2-7; d_gene: TRBD1; v_gene: TRBV7-2; CDR3nt: TGTGCCAGCAGCTTCGGGACAGGTTTTGCTGAGCAGTACTTC; CDR3aa: CASSFGTGFAEQYF
abundance: NA; j_gene: TRBJ1-1; d_gene: NA; v_gene: TRBV15; CDR3nt: TGTGCCACCAGCAGGCTCTCCGAGGGGATTACGAACACTGAAGCTTTCTTT; CDR3aa: CATSRLSEGITNTEAFF
abundance: many; j_gene: TRBJ2-1; d_gene: NA; v_gene: TRBV7-9; CDR3nt: TGTGCCAGCAGCGCAAAATCTAGTTCCTACAATGAGCAGTTCTTC; CDR3aa: CASSAKSSSYNEQFF
abundance: NA; j_gene: TRBJ2-7; d_gene: NA; v_gene: TRBV27; CDR3nt: TGTGCCAGCAGCCTAGGAGGGGGGATTACCTACGAGCAGTACTTC; CDR3aa: CASSLGGGITYEQYF
abundance: many; j_gene: TRBJ1-4; d_gene: TRBD1; v_gene: TRBV7-6; CDR3nt: TGTGCCAGCAGCCTGACAGGGGGCGATGAAAAACTGTTTTTT; CDR3aa: CASSLTGGDEKLFF
abundance: many; j_gene: TRBJ2-7; d_gene: NA; v_gene: TRBV29-1; CDR3nt: TGCAGCGTTGAGAGAACGGACAGCTACGAGCAGTACTTC; CDR3aa: CSVERTDSYEQYF
abundance: few; j_gene: TRBJ2-7; d_gene: TRBD1; v_gene: TRBV6-5; CDR3nt: TGTGCCAGCAGTTACTCTATAGGGACAGGCTACGAGCAGTACTTC; CDR3aa: CASSYSIGTGYEQYF
abundance: NA; j_gene: TRBJ2-3; d_gene: NA; v_gene: TRBV3-1; CDR3nt: TGTGCCAGCAGCCAAGGTGTGGAAAGAAGCACAGATACGCAGTATTTT; CDR3aa: CASSQGVERSTDTQYF
abundance: NA; j_gene: TRBJ2-2; d_gene: NA; v_gene: TRBV19; CDR3nt: TGTGCCAGTAGTGAGCGAGGGCGGGCCGGGGAGCTGTTTTTT; CDR3aa: CASSERGRAGELFF
abundance: few; j_gene: TRBJ2-3; d_gene: NA; v_gene: TRBV12-3/TRBV12-4; CDR3nt: TGTGCCAGCAGTTCCCCCCTGGACTCCTCAAGGCCAGATACGCAGTATTTT; CDR3aa: CASSSPLDSSRPDTQYF
abundance: many; j_gene: TRBJ1-1; d_gene: NA; v_gene: TRBV19; CDR3nt: TGTGCCAGTAGTATTAAAGAGGGAATAAACACTGAAGCTTTCTTT; CDR3aa: CASSIKEGINTEAFF
abundance: many; j_gene: TRBJ2-7; d_gene: NA; v_gene: TRBV12-3/TRBV12-4; CDR3nt: TGTGCCACCAGCCCCGGGTTGGGGACATCCGGTAGGTCCGAGCAGTACTTC; CDR3aa: CATSPGLGTSGRSEQYF
abundance: few; j_gene: TRBJ1-3; d_gene: NA; v_gene: TRBV7-9; CDR3nt: TGTGCCAGCAGCCCCGGGGGAAGCAACACCATATATTTT; CDR3aa: CASSPGGSNTIYF
abundance: many; j_gene: TRBJ2-3; d_gene: NA; v_gene: TRBV27; CDR3nt: TGTGCCAGCAGTTTAGTCCCGAGGGGGAACACAGATACGCAGTATTTT; CDR3aa: CASSLVPRGNTDTQYF
abundance: few; j_gene: TRBJ2-1; d_gene: NA; v_gene: TRBV2; CDR3nt: TGTGCCAGCAGTGATTTTGGCCCTACGATGGGGCAGTTCTTC; CDR3aa: CASSDFGPTMGQFF
abundance: few; j_gene: TRBJ2-7; d_gene: NA; v_gene: TRBV7-9; CDR3nt: TGTGCCAGCAGCTCCTGGGAAACCCGGGGCGAGGGCGAGCAGTACTTC; CDR3aa: CASSSWETRGEGEQYF
abundance: many; j_gene: TRBJ1-6; d_gene: NA; v_gene: TRBV6-5; CDR3nt: TGTGCCAGCAGTCCCGGACAGTCGTATAATTCACCCCTCCACTTT; CDR3aa: CASSPGQSYNSPLHF
abundance: few; j_gene: TRBJ2-7; d_gene: TRBD1; v_gene: TRBV5-1; CDR3nt: TGCGCCAGCAGCCGGGGACAGGGGGGCGGCGAGCAGTACTTC; CDR3aa: CASSRGQGGGEQYF
abundance: many; j_gene: TRBJ2-1; d_gene: NA; v_gene: TRBV11-3; CDR3nt: TGTGCCAGCAGCCCAAGGGTCGGGAGAACGTCGAGCTCCTACAATGAGCAGTTCTTC; CDR3aa: CASSPRVGRTSSSYNEQFF
abundance: NA; j_gene: TRBJ1-1; d_gene: NA; v_gene: TRBV7-9; CDR3nt: TGTGCCAGCAGCTCAGGTAGGGAGGAAGCTTTCTTT; CDR3aa: CASSSGREEAFF
abundance: few; j_gene: TRBJ2-3; d_gene: TRBD2; v_gene: TRBV9; CDR3nt: TGTGCCAGCAGCGTAGGTTCTAGCGGGGGGCCAAGGAATCCTACGCAGTATTTT; CDR3aa: CASSVGSSGGPRNPTQYF
abundance: NA; j_gene: TRBJ2-3; d_gene: TRBD1; v_gene: TRBV19; CDR3nt: TGTGCCAGCCTAGACAGGGGGCTCCCAGATACGCAGTATTTT; CDR3aa: CASLDRGLPDTQYF
abundance: many; j_gene: TRBJ2-1; d_gene: TRBD2; v_gene: TRBV29-1; CDR3nt: TGCAGCTCCCGACTAGCGGGGGGGACCAATGAGCAGTTCTTC; CDR3aa: CSSRLAGGTNEQFF
abundance: many; j_gene: TRBJ1-2; d_gene: NA; v_gene: TRBV7-9; CDR3nt: TGTGCCAGCAGCCCCCCCGGTAGCGGCCGGCATGGCTACACCTTC; CDR3aa: CASSPPGSGRHGYTF
abundance: many; j_gene: TRBJ2-1; d_gene: NA; v_gene: TRBV4-1; CDR3nt: TGCGCCAGCAGCCACAGAGGAGGGGTCAATGAGCAGTTCTTC; CDR3aa: CASSHRGGVNEQFF
abundance: few; j_gene: TRBJ1-5; d_gene: NA; v_gene: TRBV12-3/TRBV12-4; CDR3nt: TGTGCCAGCAGACTTGTTGGGGTCAATCAGCCCCAGCATTTT; CDR3aa: CASRLVGVNQPQHF
abundance: NA; j_gene: TRBJ2-6; d_gene: TRBD2; v_gene: TRBV7-9; CDR3nt: TGTGCCAGCAGCTTAGCTACCGGGACTAGCGGGACCCTGACTTTC; CDR3aa: CASSLATGTSGTLTF
abundance: few; j_gene: TRBJ1-5; d_gene: NA; v_gene: TRBV6-4; CDR3nt: TGTGCCAGCAGGGACCCCCAAAGGGGACACAGTAGCAATCAGCCCCAGCATTTT; CDR3aa: CASRDPQRGHSSNQPQHF
abundance: NA; j_gene: TRBJ2-7; d_gene: NA; v_gene: TRBV9; CDR3nt: TGTGCCAGCAGCGTAGGCGTCTTCTCCTACGAGCAGTACTTC; CDR3aa: CASSVGVFSYEQYF